Shown below are 20 T cell receptor beta chains from a single sample sequenced in a study of cytomegalovirus exposure and HLA in healthy donors. The PCR employed 60 Vbeta primers together with 13 Jbeta primers. Some clones are missing from TCRdb's copy, which holds only in-frame ones; the method was immunoSEQ multiplex PCR. The sample consists of some 250,000 clones, 82% of them appearing once. The sequencing input was PBMCs. All receptors derive from a woman aged 40 to 50 in good health and CMV-seropositive.

In DNA form, the CDR3 reads TGTGCCAGCAGTTACAGGGGTTTGGGGACCCAGTACTTC. As protein: CASSYRGLGTQYF. The chain employs TRBV6-5 and TRBJ2-5; weak D call: TRBD1 (5 bases). Germline CDR1 is MNHEY and CDR2 is SVGAGI. This CDR3 region has 13 residues. The ends were cut back, 2 bases at V and 7 bases at J, with 11 bases in the middle.

A few counts support this clone. This chain connects TRBV7-2 to TRBJ1-2; D remains unclear. V was clipped by 2 bases and J by 8 bases, with 15 bases between them. The germline V gene has CDR1 SGHTA and CDR2 FQGNSA. The CDR3 length is 14 residues. CDR3 coding DNA: TGTGCCAGCAGCTTAATGGACTCTATAGGGGGCTACACCTTC. It codes for CASSLMDSIGGYTF.

The rearrangement joins TRBV5-4 to TRBJ1-1; 9 nucleotides line up with TRBD1. Per the germline V gene, CDR1 is SGHNT and CDR2 is YYREEE (reference sequence). The V segment lost 5 bases and the J segment 6 bases; nucleotides outside the gene matches: 11. CDR3 length: 15 residues. The DNA for the CDR3 is TGTGCCAGCAGACCTCGGACAGGGGATTCCCCTGAAGCTTTCTTT. Its protein is CASRPRTGDSPEAFF. The entire variable domain, with the rest obtained from reference TRBV5-4 and TRBJ1-1, is as follows: ETGVTQSPTHLIKTRGQQVTLRCSSQSGHNTVSWYQQALGQGPQFIFQYYREEENGRGNFPPRFSGLQFPNYSSELNVNALELDDSALYLCASRPRTGDSPEAFFGQGTRLTVV.

The V and J genes are TRBV28 and TRBJ1-1, with D hard to call. This CDR3 has 16 residues. Trimming cost V 8 bases and J 5 bases, with 24 bases left between them. Per the germline V gene, CDR1 is MDHEN and CDR2 is SYDVKM. This chain's CDR3 is CASGAGERAGRTEAFF. CDR3 sequence (DNA): TGTGCCAGCGGCGCCGGGGAGAGGGCCGGGCGGACTGAAGCTTTCTTT.

This clone was counted a single time. The rearrangement joins TRBV4-2 to TRBJ1-2; D gene unclear. The CDR3 sequence is 14 residues long. Trimming removed 0 bases from V and 6 bases from J, with 11 bases in between. The V gene's germline CDR1 is LGHNA and CDR2 YNFKEQ. CDR3 in amino acids: CASSQDLQRDGYTF. CDR3 nucleotide sequence: TGTGCCAGCAGCCAAGATCTACAGAGGGATGGCTACACCTTC.

This chain joins TRBV19 and TRBJ2-2, with a weak D call TRBD2 (5 bases). Trimming cost V 5 bases and J 4 bases, with 11 bases left between them. The CDR3 length is 14 residues. Per germline, CDR1 LNHDA and CDR2 SQIVND (reference sequence). The CDR3, as DNA: TGTGCCAGTAGTCTTCCGGGGTCCACCGGGGAGCTGTTTTTT. Translating it yields CASSLPGSTGELFF. Using reference TRBV19 and TRBJ2-2 for the parts outside the CDR3, the full variable domain is DGGITQSPKYLFRKEGQNVTLSCEQNLNHDAMYWYRQDPGQGLRLIYYSQIVNDFQKGDIAEGYSVSREKKESFPLTVTSAQKNPTAFYLCASSLPGSTGELFFGEGSRLTVL.

The gene calls are TRBV6-5 and TRBJ1-2, with 12 bases lining up with TRBD1. The CDR3 sequence is 14 residues long. The germline V gene has CDR1 MNHEY and CDR2 SVGAGI. The junction had 10 bases not matched to a gene; V was cut back by 7 bases and J by 10 bases. CDR3: CASKLTLGQGAYTF. The CDR3 DNA reads as TGTGCCAGCAAACTAACCCTGGGACAGGGGGCCTACACCTTC.

This clone was seen a single time. This chain joins TRBV10-2 and TRBJ2-5; D might be TRBD2 (6 bases). In germline, CDR1 is WSHSY, CDR2 SAAADI. V was shortened by 4 bases and J by 5 bases, with 23 bases between the two germline ends. This CDR3 region has 17 residues. The CDR3 sequence is CASSGRPWERVLETQYF. The CDR3 DNA follows: TGCGCCAGCAGTGGCCGCCCGTGGGAGCGGGTTCTCGAGACCCAGTACTTC.

This clone was observed a handful of times. V is TRBV7-2 and J is TRBJ2-2; maybe TRBD1 (7 bases). V gave up 3 bases and J gave up 3 bases, with 11 bases separating them. The germline CDR1 and CDR2 sequences are SGHTA and FQGNSA. This CDR3 is 15 amino acids long. The CDR3 coding sequence is TGTGCCAGCAGCTTTCAGGGGGGTGACACCGGGGAGCTGTTTTTT. Its protein product is CASSFQGGDTGELFF.

This chain uses TRBV6-5 with TRBJ1-6; 8 bases align to TRBD1. The J segment lost 6 bases and the V segment lost 0 bases, leaving 1 base of the junction unmatched. Germline lookup yields CDR1 MNHEY and CDR2 SVGAGI. This CDR3 is 15 amino acids long. The chain's CDR3 is CASSYSGQGNSPLHF. The CDR3 bases are TGTGCCAGCAGTTACTCCGGACAGGGTAATTCACCCCTCCACTTT.

This sequence joins TRBV12-2 and TRBJ2-3; the table gives TRBD2 as D, unverified against the DNA. TRBV12-2 is a pseudogene. The CDR3 loop spans 18 amino acids. CDR3 nucleotides: TGTGCAAGTCGCTTAGCGGGGTGGATAGCGGGGGTCACAGATACGCAGTATTTT. Residues: CASRLAGWIAGVTDTQYF.

This clone appeared once. Compared with germline, one end of the junction differs, possibly owing to a read error. This chain joins TRBV5-1 and TRBJ2-5; TRBD2 agrees at 7 bases. Germline assignment: CDR1 SGHRS and CDR2 YFSETQ. This CDR3 is 14 amino acids long. CDR3 sequence: CASGLGGGQETQYF. The CDR3 nucleotides read TGCGCCAGCGGCTTGGGGGGGGGACAAGAGACCCAGTACTTC.

The genes are TRBV9 and TRBJ2-7; 7 bases are a match to TRBD1. V dropped 0 bases and J dropped 0; count of bases not matched to a gene: 3. CDR1 SGDLS and CDR2 YYNGEE come from the germline V gene. The CDR3 length is 15 residues. The CDR3 sequence is CASSVEGAHSYEQYF. The CDR3 DNA follows: TGTGCCAGCAGCGTAGAGGGGGCACACTCCTACGAGCAGTACTTC.

V usage is TRBV19 and J usage is TRBJ1-5, with D tentatively TRBD1 (5 bases). Between the trimmed V and J ends, which lost 7 bases and 2 bases, there was a span of 15 bases. The CDR3 consists of 15 residues. CDR1 and CDR2 from the germline V gene are LNHDA and SQIVND (reference sequence). CDR3 protein: CASTIGGVGNQPQHF. In DNA form, the CDR3 reads TGTGCCAGTACCATCGGGGGTGTGGGCAATCAGCCCCAGCATTTT.

This clone has more than one count but fewer than ten. This chain connects TRBV7-3 to TRBJ1-1; possible D gene TRBD1, 6 bases. The germline V and J ends were trimmed by 5 bases and 5 bases, with 12 bases remaining between them. The germline V gene has CDR1 SGHTA and CDR2 FQGTGA. The CDR3 is made up of 13 amino acids. Here the CDR3 reads CASSAGVNTEAFF. CDR3 sequence (DNA): TGTGCCAGCAGCGCAGGGGTAAATACTGAAGCTTTCTTT. The whole variable domain, remainder taken from reference TRBV7-3 and TRBJ1-1, is GAGVSQTPSNKVTEKGKYVELRCDPISGHTALYWYRQSLGQGPEFLIYFQGTGAADDSGLPNDRFFAVRPEGSVSTLKIQRTERGDSAVYLCASSAGVNTEAFFGQGTRLTVV.

This clone appeared once. V and J are TRBV5-1 and TRBJ2-5; D remains ambiguous. Germline loops: CDR1 SGHRS, CDR2 YFSETQ. Trimming cost V 0 bases and J 1 base, with 16 bases left between them. CDR3 length: 17 amino acids. Here the CDR3 reads CASSLAAERQVQETQYF. For the CDR3, the DNA is TGCGCCAGCAGCTTGGCCGCAGAAAGGCAGGTCCAAGAGACCCAGTACTTC.

This clone was recorded only once. The chain joins TRBV18 to TRBJ2-7, with 10 bases identical to TRBD2. This CDR3 spans 18 amino acids. V shed 3 bases, J shed 12 bases, and the junction held 23 bases outside the gene matches. Germline CDR1 reads KGHSH; CDR2 reads LQKENI. The CDR3, as DNA: TGTGCCAGCTCACCTCGACAGGGATCGGAACTAGCGGGACGGTGGGGGTACTTC. It encodes CASSPRQGSELAGRWGYF.

The V gene is TRBV4-2, the J gene TRBJ2-5, with D unresolved. Germline V gene sequence: CDR1 LGHNA, CDR2 YNFKEQ. The V gene lost 0 bases and the J gene lost 7 bases, with 12 bases spanning the gap. CDR3 size: 14 residues. As DNA, the CDR3 is TGTGCCAGCAGCCAAGATAGAGGAAGTGGGACCCAGTACTTC. Amino acids: CASSQDRGSGTQYF.

The chain combines TRBV5-1 with TRBJ2-1; 15 positions match TRBD2. CDR1 and CDR2 (germline): SGHRS, YFSETQ. This CDR3 has 14 residues. The ends lost 4 bases at V and 15 bases at J; junction bases unmatched: 8. CDR3 sequence (DNA): TGCGCCAGCAGCCCTGGACTAGCGGGGGGGTTTGGGTTCTTC. Translated, it gives CASSPGLAGGFGFF. Complete variable domain (other parts from reference TRBV5-1 and TRBJ2-1): KAGVTQTPRYLIKTRGQQVTLSCSPISGHRSVSWYQQTPGQGLQFLFEYFSETQRNKGNFPGRFSGRQFSNSRSEMNVSTLELGDSALYLCASSPGLAGGFGFFGPGTRLTVL.

A few counts support this clone. The V call is TRBV30, the J call TRBJ2-7; 11 nucleotides agree with TRBD2. The V gene's germline CDR1 is GTSNPN and CDR2 SVGIG (reference sequence). CDR3 size: 15 residues. V lost 1 base to trimming and J lost 1 base; unmatched junction nucleotides: 3. The CDR3 DNA reads as TGTGCCTGGAGTGGACTAGCGGGGAATTCCTACGAGCAGTACTTC. Its translation is CAWSGLAGNSYEQYF.